The 28 T cell receptor beta chains below all came from one sample that was sequenced in a study of blood T cells in healthy people across ages. Next came a second PCR, run for about 7 to 11 cycles, which used a sample-barcoded 5' primer along with a J-beta primer mix. TCRdb processed the 5' RACE reads anew with MiXCR; each CDR3 protein has one entry. The sample includes approximately 1,100,000 distinct CDR3 sequences, 45% of them seen just once. Material: blood. These receptor sequences come from a woman aged 60-70 years in good health.

This chain connects TRBV4-1 to TRBJ1-2; 9 bases are a match to TRBD1. CDR3 length equals 16 residues. Germline V gene sequence: CDR1 MGHRA, CDR2 YSYEKL. J gave up 4 bases and V 0 bases, and 6 bases lay outside the gene matches. The CDR3 DNA reads as TGCGCCAGCAGCCAAGATCCAAGGACAGGGGTCTATGGCTACACCTTC. It translates to CASSQDPRTGVYGYTF.

This chain joins TRBV5-1 and TRBJ2-7; TRBD2 matches 8 bases. Germline V gene data show CDR1 as SGHRS and CDR2 as YFSETQ. The CDR3 extends over 16 amino acids. V lost 0 bases to trimming and J lost 7 bases; unmatched junction nucleotides: 12. The CDR3 reads CASSLVGSSGYNEQYF. DNA for the CDR3: TGCGCCAGCAGCTTGGTCGGTTCTAGCGGGTACAATGAGCAGTACTTC.

The CDR3 DNA reads TGCGCCAGCAGCCAAGAGACGGGAGGGCCAAATGAGCAGTTCTTC. Its protein is CASSQETGGPNEQFF. The V call is TRBV4-1, the J call TRBJ2-1; TRBD2 matches at 8 bases. J gave up 7 bases and V 0 bases, and 5 bases lay outside the gene matches. The V gene's germline CDR1 is MGHRA and CDR2 YSYEKL. This CDR3 is 15 amino acids long.

This chain links TRBV27 with TRBJ2-1; TRBD2 matches at 11 bases. Germline trimming cut 7 bases from V and 4 bases from J; bases unmatched to any gene: 6. The CDR3 has 15 amino acids. Germline CDR1 reads MNHEY; CDR2 reads SMNVEV (reference sequence). The CDR3 loop reads CASTPLAGGYNEQFF. In nucleotides, the CDR3 is TGTGCCAGCACCCCATTAGCGGGAGGGTACAATGAGCAGTTCTTC.

The chain employs TRBV6-1 and TRBJ2-7; D perhaps matches TRBD2 (6 bases). This CDR3 has 14 amino acids. CDR1 MNHNS and CDR2 SASEGT come from the germline V gene. The V end was cut by 2 bases, the J end by 5 bases, with 13 bases between. The CDR3 bases are TGTGCCAGCAGTGAATGGAGGGGAGGTAACGAGCAGTACTTC. It encodes CASSEWRGGNEQYF.

This rearrangement joins TRBV27 to TRBJ2-1; no firm D call. This CDR3 has 15 residues. Germline V lookup: CDR1 MNHEY, CDR2 SMNVEV (reference sequence). With 8 bases removed from V and 0 bases from J, the gap between germline ends came to 14 bases. CDR3 amino acids: CASQTSTSSYNEQFF. The CDR3 DNA sequence: TGTGCCAGCCAGACAAGTACAAGCTCCTACAATGAGCAGTTCTTC.

J is TRBJ2-7 and V is TRBV27; 7 bases map to TRBD2. The germline V gene encodes CDR1 MNHEY and CDR2 SMNVEV (reference sequence). V lost 4 bases to trimming and J lost 4 bases; unmatched junction nucleotides: 10. CDR3 length: 15 amino acids. As DNA, the CDR3 is TGTGCCAGCAGTTCCCCACTAGTGGGAGGGTACGAGCAGTACTTC. Protein: CASSSPLVGGYEQYF.

This rearrangement joins TRBV29-1 to TRBJ2-4, with D uncertain. With the DNA end fitting TRBJ2-7 better, the J assignment may be wrong. The germline V gene encodes CDR1 SQVTM and CDR2 ANQGSEA. This CDR3 region has 12 residues. The CDR3 DNA reads TGCAGCGTTGAAGCACCCGGCTACGAGCAGTACTTC. It codes for CSVEAPGYEQYF.

Turning to this clonotype: One base away lies a much larger clone, so this may be a sequencing read error. As DNA, the CDR3 is TGTGCCACCAGCAGAATGCTAGCGGGGGAATCAGAGACCCAGTACTTC. Residues: CATSRMLAGESETQYF. The chain recombines TRBV15 with TRBJ2-5; 10 bases fit TRBD2. Germline values: CDR1 LNHNV, CDR2 YYDKDF (reference sequence). This CDR3 has 16 residues. Losses at the gene ends were 2 bases for V and 4 bases for J; bases not matched to a gene: 7.

The chain recombines TRBV12-3 or TRBV12-4 with TRBJ1-1; D possibly corresponds to TRBD1 (5 bases). CDR3 length equals 16 residues. Deletions cut 1 base from V and 1 base from J, with 13 bases between. The CDR3 nucleotides are TGTGCCAGCAGTTTAGATTTGGGACCTGCGAACACTGAAGCTTTCTTT. Encoded protein: CASSLDLGPANTEAFF.

The chain has TRBV4-2 and TRBJ2-1, with 8 bases aligning to TRBD2. Germline CDR1 is LGHNA and CDR2 is YNFKEQ. The CDR3 sequence is 18 residues long. With 5 bases clipped from V and 8 bases from J, the junction kept 20 bases outside the gene matches. CDR3 amino acids: CASSEEIAGLGSPHEQFF. The CDR3, as DNA: TGTGCCAGCAGCGAGGAGATAGCGGGACTAGGTTCTCCGCATGAGCAGTTCTTC.

This sequence joins TRBV2 and TRBJ2-3; 11 bases match TRBD2. Germline CDR1 reads SNHLY; CDR2 reads FYNNEI. V shed 5 bases and J 6 bases; nucleotides not matched to a gene: 16. This CDR3 spans 18 amino acids. CDR3 protein: CASSRGVAGGLSSDTQYF. CDR3 bases: TGTGCCAGCAGTCGGGGAGTAGCGGGAGGGCTGTCGTCGGATACGCAGTATTTT.

This clonotype has a handful of counts. The rearrangement uses TRBV5-6 and TRBJ2-1; D is undetermined. This CDR3 is 14 amino acids long. Germline CDR1 and CDR2: SGHDT and YYEEEE. V was pared by 4 bases and J by 6 bases, with 14 bases between. The CDR3 spells CASSAVVGVNEQFF. The CDR3 bases are TGTGCCAGCAGCGCGGTGGTGGGCGTCAATGAGCAGTTCTTC.

The rearrangement joins TRBV20-1 to TRBJ1-4; D perhaps matches TRBD1 (5 bases). With 6 bases removed from V and 4 bases from J, the gap between germline ends came to 12 bases. The CDR3 sequence is 13 residues long. Germline V lookup: CDR1 DFQATT, CDR2 SNEGSKA (reference sequence). The CDR3 here is CSAPRGGNEKLFF. The CDR3 DNA sequence: TGCAGTGCCCCCCGTGGGGGTAATGAAAAACTGTTTTTT.

This rearrangement joins TRBV20-1 to TRBJ2-4; a possible D gene is TRBD2 (5 bases). The end of the DNA fits TRBJ2-5 better, so the J call may be wrong. There are 11 residues in the CDR3. Germline assignment: CDR1 DFQATT and CDR2 SNEGSKA (reference sequence). CDR3 coding DNA: TGCAGTGCCGGGAACCAAGAGACCCAGTACTTC. Residues: CSAGNQETQYF.

This chain connects TRBV15 to TRBJ2-3, with D possibly being TRBD2 (6 bases). V was clipped by 1 base and J by 1 base, with 6 bases between them. Germline CDR1 reads LNHNV; CDR2 reads YYDKDF (reference sequence). The CDR3 extends over 14 amino acids. The CDR3 bases are TGTGCCACCAGCAGAGGGGAGGGCACAGATACGCAGTATTTT. This gives the protein CATSRGEGTDTQYF.

The chain is built from TRBV20-1 and TRBJ2-1; D gene ambiguous. Gene TRBJ2-7 matches the end of the DNA better, so the J call may be wrong. This CDR3 is built from 13 residues. The germline V gene has CDR1 DFQATT and CDR2 SNEGSKA (reference sequence). The CDR3: CSAGNNPHNEQYF. The CDR3 nucleotides are TGCAGTGCCGGAAACAACCCTCACAATGAGCAGTACTTC.

This clonotype was picked up a small number of times. The chain employs TRBV29-1 and TRBJ2-3; 8 bases are a match to TRBD2. Germline CDR1 reads SQVTM; CDR2 reads ANQGSEA. This CDR3 has 15 amino acids. Losses at the gene ends were 5 bases for V and 2 bases for J; bases not matched to a gene: 9. The CDR3 DNA is TGCAGCGTTCCTTCTTTAGCGGGACCCACAGATACGCAGTATTTT. Translation gives CSVPSLAGPTDTQYF.

The V and J genes are TRBV5-6 and TRBJ2-7; 7 positions match TRBD1. V lost 4 bases and J lost 2; bases outside the gene matches: 9. The germline V gene has CDR1 SGHDT and CDR2 YYEEEE. The CDR3 length is 15 residues. This CDR3 reads CASSQAAQGTYEQYF. The DNA for the CDR3 is TGTGCCAGCAGCCAAGCGGCACAGGGGACCTACGAGCAGTACTTC.

V gene TRBV10-3 combines with J gene TRBJ1-1, with 9 bases that match TRBD1. J lost 3 bases, V lost 2 bases, and 1 base had no gene match. This CDR3 comprises 14 residues. The germline CDR1 and CDR2 sequences are ENHRY and SYGVKD. CDR3 in amino acids: CAISERDRDTEAFF. The CDR3 coding sequence is TGTGCCATCAGTGAGAGGGACAGGGACACTGAAGCTTTCTTT.

V is TRBV9 and J is TRBJ2-7; D is perhaps TRBD1 (6 bases). The germline V gene has CDR1 SGDLS and CDR2 YYNGEE. The CDR3 is made up of 16 amino acids. Trimming removed 1 base from V and 7 bases from J, with 21 bases in between. CDR3 sequence reads: CASSVFLRKGVREQYF. CDR3 sequence (DNA): TGTGCCAGCAGCGTATTCCTTCGTAAGGGGGTTCGGGAGCAGTACTTC.

This clonotype has a single count. The J gene is TRBJ1-5, the V gene TRBV6-2 or TRBV6-3, with D unclear. The CDR3 is 13 amino acids. The V end was cut by 5 bases, the J end by 5 bases, with 10 bases between. CDR1 MNHEY and CDR2 SVGEGT come from the germline V gene. Here the CDR3 reads CASSDWMYQPQHF. In nucleotides, the CDR3 is TGTGCCAGCAGTGACTGGATGTATCAGCCCCAGCATTTT.

This clonotype was detected a few times. The CDR3 here is CASSQDTSGIYEQYF. The CDR3 coding sequence is TGCGCCAGCAGCCAAGATACTAGCGGGATTTACGAGCAGTACTTC. V is TRBV4-1 and J is TRBJ2-4; 10 bases align to TRBD2. The J call may be in error: the DNA end matches TRBJ2-7 better. This CDR3 spans 15 amino acids. Germline CDR1 is MGHRA and CDR2 is YSYEKL.

This clonotype was observed at least ten times. The chain links TRBV12-5 to TRBJ2-1; tentative D call: TRBD2 (5 bases). The CDR3 runs to 11 residues. The germline gives CDR1 LGHNT, CDR2 FRNRAP. The CDR3 is CASGSYNEQFF. CDR3 DNA sequence: TGTGCCAGCGGCAGCTACAATGAGCAGTTCTTC.

The rearrangement joins TRBV7-2 to TRBJ2-1, with D possibly TRBD2 on 7 matching bases. The CDR3 runs to 16 residues. The V and J ends lost 5 bases and 4 bases respectively, with 18 bases between them. From germline, CDR1 is SGHTA and CDR2 FQGNSA. CDR3 sequence reads: CASSPPGGAEYNEQFF. CDR3 DNA: TGTGCCAGCAGCCCTCCTGGGGGGGCCGAATACAATGAGCAGTTCTTC.

The V gene is TRBV6-5, the J gene TRBJ1-5; a possible D gene is TRBD1 (6 bases). Germline V gives CDR1 MNHEY, CDR2 SVGAGI. This CDR3 is 14 amino acids long. V was clipped by 5 bases and J by 6 bases, with 14 bases between them. In DNA, the CDR3 is TGTGCCAGCAGTCCAGGGGATTTGGGTCAGCCCCAGCATTTT. Protein product: CASSPGDLGQPQHF.

This clonotype was found a few times. This rearrangement joins TRBV5-1 to TRBJ2-5; TRBD1 matches 8 bases. Germline V gene data show CDR1 as SGHRS and CDR2 as YFSETQ. With V trimmed by 4 bases and J by 1 base, 3 bases remained unmatched. This CDR3 contains 14 residues. Written as DNA, the CDR3 is TGCGCCAGCAGCACCACAGGGGGCCAAGAGACCCAGTACTTC. Its translation is CASSTTGGQETQYF.

The rearrangement uses TRBV27 and TRBJ2-1; TRBD2 agrees at 9 bases. The germline gives CDR1 MNHEY, CDR2 SMNVEV (reference sequence). The ends lost 0 bases at V and 5 bases at J; junction bases unmatched: 5. The length of the CDR3 is 16 residues. The CDR3 sequence is CASSLSWTSANNEQFF. In nucleotides, the CDR3 is TGTGCCAGCAGTTTATCCTGGACTAGCGCCAACAATGAGCAGTTCTTC.